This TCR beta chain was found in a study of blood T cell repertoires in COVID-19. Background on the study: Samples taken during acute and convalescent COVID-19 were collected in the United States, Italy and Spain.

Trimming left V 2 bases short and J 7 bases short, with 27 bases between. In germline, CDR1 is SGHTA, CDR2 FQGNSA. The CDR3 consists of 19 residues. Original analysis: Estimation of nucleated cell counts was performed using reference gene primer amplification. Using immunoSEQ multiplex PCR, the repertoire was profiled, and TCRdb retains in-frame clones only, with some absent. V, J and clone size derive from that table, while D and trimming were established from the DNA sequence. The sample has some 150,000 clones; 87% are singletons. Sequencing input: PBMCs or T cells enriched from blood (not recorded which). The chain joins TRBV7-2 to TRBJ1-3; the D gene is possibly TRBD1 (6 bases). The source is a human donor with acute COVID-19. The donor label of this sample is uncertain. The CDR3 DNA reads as TGTGCCAGCAGCTTAAGGGTCCCTACAGGGAAACTGGGGACGAACACCATATATTTT. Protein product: CASSLRVPTGKLGTNTIYF.